Listed below are T cell receptor beta chains from one sample, sequenced in a study of CD8+CD57+ T cells in acquired aplastic anemia. TCRdb re-derived calls from the reads in MiXCR, one entry per CDR3 protein. The sample shows about 470,000 distinct CDR3 sequences, roughly a third of them seen only once. The sample was sorted CD4+, CD8+, or CD8+CD57+ T cells (not recorded which) from PBMCs. The receptors shown here come from a human donor with aplastic anemia. CDR3s include the opening cysteine and the closing phenylalanine or tryptophan. The order of the fields is V gene, D gene, clone size, J gene, CDR3 protein, CDR3 DNA. A D gene is named only where the DNA matches it firmly. Clone size is not always given. Where it is, it says once, few, many or a class for expanded clones.

v_call: TRBV2
d_call: .
clone_size: .
j_call: TRBJ2-7
cdr3_aa: CASSDSENPYEQYF
cdr3_nt: TGTGCCAGCAGTGATTCCGAGAACCCCTACGAGCAGTACTTC

v_call: TRBV20-1
d_call: .
clone_size: many
j_call: TRBJ2-7
cdr3_aa: CSAEGDGIYEQYF
cdr3_nt: TGCAGTGCTGAGGGGGACGGGATCTACGAGCAGTACTTC

v_call: TRBV15
d_call: .
clone_size: many
j_call: TRBJ2-7
cdr3_aa: CATSRETASSYEQYF
cdr3_nt: TGTGCCACCAGCAGAGAAACAGCAAGCTCCTACGAGCAGTACTTC

v_call: TRBV5-1
d_call: TRBD2
clone_size: few
j_call: TRBJ2-1
cdr3_aa: CASSLDGRLYNEQFF
cdr3_nt: TGCGCCAGCAGCTTGGACGGGAGGCTATACAATGAGCAGTTCTTC

v_call: TRBV6-1
d_call: TRBD1
clone_size: .
j_call: TRBJ1-4
cdr3_aa: CASSGTGEKLFF
cdr3_nt: TGTGCCAGTAGCGGGACAGGTGAAAAACTGTTTTTT

v_call: TRBV25-1
d_call: .
clone_size: few
j_call: TRBJ1-1
cdr3_aa: CASSSQIQGNTEAFF
cdr3_nt: TGTGCCAGCAGTTCACAAATTCAGGGAAACACTGAAGCTTTCTTT

v_call: TRBV7-8
d_call: TRBD1
clone_size: many
j_call: TRBJ1-5
cdr3_aa: CASSPTRTGVIQPQHF
cdr3_nt: TGTGCCAGCAGCCCAACCAGGACAGGGGTGATTCAGCCCCAGCATTTT

v_call: TRBV13
d_call: .
clone_size: few
j_call: TRBJ2-7
cdr3_aa: CASRRGGDDYEQYF
cdr3_nt: TGTGCCAGCAGAAGAGGGGGGGACGACTACGAGCAGTACTTC

v_call: TRBV9
d_call: TRBD1
clone_size: .
j_call: TRBJ2-5
cdr3_aa: CASSEDEGTGGIETQYF
cdr3_nt: TGTGCCAGCAGCGAGGATGAGGGGACAGGGGGTATTGAGACCCAGTACTTC

v_call: TRBV19
d_call: TRBD1
clone_size: many
j_call: TRBJ1-5
cdr3_aa: CASTKTGTGVGQPQHF
cdr3_nt: TGTGCCAGTACTAAAACCGGGACAGGGGTTGGGCAGCCCCAGCATTTT

v_call: TRBV10-3
d_call: .
clone_size: few
j_call: TRBJ1-5
cdr3_aa: CASSFSSRVSDQPQHF
cdr3_nt: TGTGCCAGCAGTTTTTCCTCCAGGGTGAGTGATCAGCCCCAGCATTTT

v_call: TRBV20-1
d_call: .
clone_size: many
j_call: TRBJ2-7
cdr3_aa: CSAMESYEQYF
cdr3_nt: TGCAGTGCTATGGAATCCTACGAGCAGTACTTC

v_call: TRBV7-9
d_call: .
clone_size: many
j_call: TRBJ1-2
cdr3_aa: CASSLAKLAYDRLDGYTF
cdr3_nt: TGTGCCAGCAGCTTAGCGAAATTAGCTTACGACAGGTTAGATGGCTACACCTTC

v_call: TRBV2
d_call: .
clone_size: many
j_call: TRBJ2-7
cdr3_aa: CASQGDSYEQYF
cdr3_nt: TGTGCCAGCCAAGGCGACTCCTACGAGCAGTACTTC

v_call: TRBV20-1
d_call: TRBD1
clone_size: many
j_call: TRBJ2-7
cdr3_aa: CSSIPGQADSYEQYF
cdr3_nt: TGCAGTTCAATTCCGGGACAGGCCGACTCCTACGAGCAGTACTTC

v_call: TRBV29-1
d_call: .
clone_size: many
j_call: TRBJ2-7
cdr3_aa: CSAFDGTPYEQYF
cdr3_nt: TGCAGCGCTTTCGACGGAACCCCCTACGAGCAGTACTTC

v_call: TRBV5-1
d_call: .
clone_size: few
j_call: TRBJ1-6
cdr3_aa: CASSLSSVDNSPLHF
cdr3_nt: TGCGCCAGCAGCTTATCAAGTGTAGATAATTCACCCCTCCACTTT

v_call: TRBV9
d_call: TRBD1
clone_size: .
j_call: TRBJ1-6
cdr3_aa: CASSVTGTDNSPLHF
cdr3_nt: TGTGCCAGCAGCGTTACCGGGACAGACAATTCACCCCTCCACTTT

v_call: TRBV25-1
d_call: TRBD1
clone_size: .
j_call: TRBJ1-4
cdr3_aa: CASTEGAGVKLFF
cdr3_nt: TGTGCCAGCACCGAGGGGGCGGGTGTAAAACTGTTTTTT

v_call: TRBV6-1
d_call: .
clone_size: many
j_call: TRBJ1-6
cdr3_aa: CASSQGPGLGALHF
cdr3_nt: TGTGCCAGCAGTCAAGGACCCGGTCTTGGGGCCCTCCACTTT

v_call: TRBV4-1
d_call: .
clone_size: few
j_call: TRBJ2-7
cdr3_aa: CASSQYSDPPTEQYF
cdr3_nt: TGCGCCAGCAGCCAATATTCCGATCCCCCCACCGAGCAGTACTTC

v_call: TRBV5-6
d_call: .
clone_size: many
j_call: TRBJ2-7
cdr3_aa: CASQGMLSSYEQYF
cdr3_nt: TGTGCCAGCCAAGGGATGCTAAGCTCCTACGAGCAGTACTTC

v_call: TRBV6-2/TRBV6-3
d_call: .
clone_size: many
j_call: TRBJ1-2
cdr3_aa: CASSYDRTYGYTF
cdr3_nt: TGTGCCAGCAGTTACGACAGGACCTATGGCTACACCTTC

v_call: TRBV10-3
d_call: .
clone_size: .
j_call: TRBJ2-7
cdr3_aa: CVHQHDSSSQYF
cdr3_nt: TGTGTCCATCAGCACGATTCCTCTTCGCAGTACTTC

v_call: TRBV11-1
d_call: .
clone_size: few
j_call: TRBJ2-1
cdr3_aa: CASSLGRTENNEQFF
cdr3_nt: TGTGCCAGCAGCTTAGGTCGGACAGAAAACAATGAGCAGTTCTTC

v_call: TRBV14
d_call: .
clone_size: .
j_call: TRBJ1-2
cdr3_aa: CASSQAGGAGYGYTF
cdr3_nt: TGTGCCAGCAGCCAAGCTGGGGGCGCGGGCTATGGCTACACCTTC

v_call: TRBV19
d_call: .
clone_size: many
j_call: TRBJ2-5
cdr3_aa: CASSIGSNGQYF
cdr3_nt: TGTGCCAGTAGTATTGGCTCAAATGGCCAGTACTTC

v_call: TRBV5-6
d_call: .
clone_size: .
j_call: TRBJ2-2
cdr3_aa: CASSPSPTGAMTGELFF
cdr3_nt: TGTGCCAGCAGCCCCTCCCCCACGGGGGCGATGACCGGGGAGCTGTTTTTT

v_call: TRBV29-1
d_call: TRBD2
clone_size: .
j_call: TRBJ2-3
cdr3_aa: CSARLAALRTDTQYF
cdr3_nt: TGCAGTGCTCGACTAGCGGCACTTCGCACAGATACGCAGTATTTT

v_call: TRBV10-3
d_call: .
clone_size: .
j_call: TRBJ1-6
cdr3_aa: CAISEVAGGLTAPLHF
cdr3_nt: TGTGCCATCAGTGAGGTAGCGGGTGGATTAACGGCACCCCTCCACTTT

v_call: TRBV2
d_call: TRBD1
clone_size: .
j_call: TRBJ1-5
cdr3_aa: CASSKGQGGYEHF
cdr3_nt: TGTGCCAGCAGTAAGGGACAGGGAGGCTACGAGCATTTT

v_call: TRBV12-3/TRBV12-4
d_call: .
clone_size: few
j_call: TRBJ1-1
cdr3_aa: CASSLLFTEAFF
cdr3_nt: TGTGCCAGCAGTTTGCTTTTCACTGAAGCTTTCTTT

v_call: TRBV11-1
d_call: TRBD1
clone_size: .
j_call: TRBJ2-3
cdr3_aa: CASSLALGTGGNLETDTQYF
cdr3_nt: TGTGCCAGCAGCTTAGCCCTAGGGACAGGGGGCAATTTGGAAACAGATACGCAGTATTTT

v_call: TRBV6-2/TRBV6-3
d_call: .
clone_size: .
j_call: TRBJ1-4
cdr3_aa: CASSYSRNLAGGRKNEKLFF
cdr3_nt: TGTGCCAGCAGTTACTCGAGGAATTTAGCTGGGGGACGGAAAAATGAAAAACTGTTTTTT

v_call: TRBV2
d_call: .
clone_size: many
j_call: TRBJ1-2
cdr3_aa: CASRPFGGGNYGYTF
cdr3_nt: TGTGCCAGCAGGCCCTTTGGGGGGGGAAACTATGGCTACACCTTC